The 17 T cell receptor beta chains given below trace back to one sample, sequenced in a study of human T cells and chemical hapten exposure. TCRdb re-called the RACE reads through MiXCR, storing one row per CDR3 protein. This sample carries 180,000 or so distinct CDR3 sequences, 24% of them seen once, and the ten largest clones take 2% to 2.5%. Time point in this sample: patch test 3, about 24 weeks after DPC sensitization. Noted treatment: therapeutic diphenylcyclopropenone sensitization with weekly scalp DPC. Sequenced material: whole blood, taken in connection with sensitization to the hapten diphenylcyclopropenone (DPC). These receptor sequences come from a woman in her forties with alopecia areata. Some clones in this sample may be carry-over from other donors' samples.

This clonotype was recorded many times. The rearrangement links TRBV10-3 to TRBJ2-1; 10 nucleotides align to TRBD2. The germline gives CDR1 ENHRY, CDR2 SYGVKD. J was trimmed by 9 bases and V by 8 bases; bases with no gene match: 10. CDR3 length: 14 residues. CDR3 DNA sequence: TGTGCCATCTCGGCTAGCGGGAGTATAAGTGAGCAGTTCTTC. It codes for CAISASGSISEQFF.

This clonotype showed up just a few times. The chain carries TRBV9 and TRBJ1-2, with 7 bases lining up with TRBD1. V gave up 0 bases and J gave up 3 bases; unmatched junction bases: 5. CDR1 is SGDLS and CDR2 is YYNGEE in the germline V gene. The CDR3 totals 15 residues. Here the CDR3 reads CASSVEGAGYYGYTF. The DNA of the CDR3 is TGTGCCAGCAGCGTAGAGGGGGCCGGCTACTATGGCTACACCTTC. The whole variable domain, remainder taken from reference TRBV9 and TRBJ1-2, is DSGVTQTPKHLITATGQRVTLRCSPRSGDLSVYWYQQSLDQGLQFLIQYYNGEERAKGNILERFSAQQFPDLHSELNLSSLELGDSALYFCASSVEGAGYYGYTFGSGTRLTVV.

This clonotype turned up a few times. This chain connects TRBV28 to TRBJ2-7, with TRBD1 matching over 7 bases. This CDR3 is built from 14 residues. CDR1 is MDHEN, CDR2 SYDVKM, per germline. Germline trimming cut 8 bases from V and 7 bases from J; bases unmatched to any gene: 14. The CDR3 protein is CASAQQGPITEQYF. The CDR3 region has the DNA TGTGCCAGCGCCCAACAGGGGCCGATTACGGAGCAGTACTTC.

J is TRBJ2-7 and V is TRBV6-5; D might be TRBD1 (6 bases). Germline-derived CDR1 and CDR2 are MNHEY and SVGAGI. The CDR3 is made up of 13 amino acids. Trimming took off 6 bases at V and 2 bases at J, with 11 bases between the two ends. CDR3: CASRRTGPYEQYF. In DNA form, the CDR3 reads TGTGCCAGCAGACGAACAGGGCCCTACGAGCAGTACTTC.

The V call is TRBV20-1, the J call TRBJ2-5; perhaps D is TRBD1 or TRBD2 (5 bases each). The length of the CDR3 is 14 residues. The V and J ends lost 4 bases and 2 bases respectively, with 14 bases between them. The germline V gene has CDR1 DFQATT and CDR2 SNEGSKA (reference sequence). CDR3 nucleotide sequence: TGCAGTGCTACAAGGGACGGAGCGCAAGAGACCCAGTACTTC. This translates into CSATRDGAQETQYF.

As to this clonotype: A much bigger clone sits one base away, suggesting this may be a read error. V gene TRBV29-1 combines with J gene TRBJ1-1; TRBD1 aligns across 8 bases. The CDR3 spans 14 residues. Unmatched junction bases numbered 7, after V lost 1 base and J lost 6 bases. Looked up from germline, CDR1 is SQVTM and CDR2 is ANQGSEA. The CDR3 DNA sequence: TGCAGCGTTGAAGCCGTCGACAGGGGCTCTGAAGCTTTCTTT. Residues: CSVEAVDRGSEAFF.

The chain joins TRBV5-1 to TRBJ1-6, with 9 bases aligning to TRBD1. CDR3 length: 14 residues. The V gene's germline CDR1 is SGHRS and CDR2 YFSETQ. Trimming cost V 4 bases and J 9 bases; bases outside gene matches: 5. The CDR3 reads CASSPGTGPSPLHF. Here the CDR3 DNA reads TGCGCCAGCAGCCCAGGGACAGGGCCTTCACCCCTCCACTTT. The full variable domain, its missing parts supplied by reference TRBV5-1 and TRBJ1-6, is KAGVTQTPRYLIKTRGQQVTLSCSPISGHRSVSWYQQTPGQGLQFLFEYFSETQRNKGNFPGRFSGRQFSNSRSEMNVSTLELGDSALYLCASSPGTGPSPLHFGNGTRLTVT.

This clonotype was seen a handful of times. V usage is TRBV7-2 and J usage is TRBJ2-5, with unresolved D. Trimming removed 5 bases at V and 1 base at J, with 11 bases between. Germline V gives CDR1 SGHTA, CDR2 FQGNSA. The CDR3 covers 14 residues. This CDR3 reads CASSMNGRQETQYF. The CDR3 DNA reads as TGTGCCAGCAGCATGAATGGACGCCAAGAGACCCAGTACTTC.

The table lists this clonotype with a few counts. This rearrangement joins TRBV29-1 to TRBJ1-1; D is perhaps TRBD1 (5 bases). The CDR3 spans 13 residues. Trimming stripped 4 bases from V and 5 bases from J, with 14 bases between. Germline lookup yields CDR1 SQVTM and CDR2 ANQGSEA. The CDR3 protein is CSVVRGRDTEAFF. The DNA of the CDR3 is TGCAGCGTTGTGAGGGGAAGAGATACTGAAGCTTTCTTT.

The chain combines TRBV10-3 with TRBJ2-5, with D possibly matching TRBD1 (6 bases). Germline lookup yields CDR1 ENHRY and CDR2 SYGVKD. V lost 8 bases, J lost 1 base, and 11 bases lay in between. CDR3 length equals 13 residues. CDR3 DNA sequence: TGTGCCATCCGCCCGACAGGCCAAGAGACCCAGTACTTC. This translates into CAIRPTGQETQYF.

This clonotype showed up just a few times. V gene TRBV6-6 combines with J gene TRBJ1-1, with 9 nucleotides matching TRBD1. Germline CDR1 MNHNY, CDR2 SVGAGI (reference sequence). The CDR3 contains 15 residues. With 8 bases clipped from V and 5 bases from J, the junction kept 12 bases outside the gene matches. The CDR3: CASGGRQGGGTEAFF. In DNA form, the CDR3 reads TGTGCCAGCGGAGGGAGACAGGGGGGCGGTACTGAAGCTTTCTTT.

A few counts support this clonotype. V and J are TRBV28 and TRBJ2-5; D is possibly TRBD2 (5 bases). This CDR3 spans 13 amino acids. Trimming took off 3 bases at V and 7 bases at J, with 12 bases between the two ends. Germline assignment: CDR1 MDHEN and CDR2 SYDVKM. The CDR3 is CASSFGRGGTQYF. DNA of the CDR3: TGTGCCAGCAGTTTTGGCCGGGGTGGGACCCAGTACTTC.

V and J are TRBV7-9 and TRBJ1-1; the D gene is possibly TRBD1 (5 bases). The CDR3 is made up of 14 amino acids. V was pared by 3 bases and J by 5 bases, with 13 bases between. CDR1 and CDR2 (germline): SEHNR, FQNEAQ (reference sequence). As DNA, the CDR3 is TGTGCCAGCAGCTTTACGGGGCCGGGGACTGAAGCTTTCTTT. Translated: CASSFTGPGTEAFF.

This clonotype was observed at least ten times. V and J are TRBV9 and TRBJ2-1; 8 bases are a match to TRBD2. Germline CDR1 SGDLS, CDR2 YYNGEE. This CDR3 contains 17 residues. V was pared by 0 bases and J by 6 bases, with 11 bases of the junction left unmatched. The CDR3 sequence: CASSVAPGGGHGNEQFF. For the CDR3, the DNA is TGTGCCAGCAGCGTAGCTCCCGGCGGGGGGCACGGCAATGAGCAGTTCTTC.

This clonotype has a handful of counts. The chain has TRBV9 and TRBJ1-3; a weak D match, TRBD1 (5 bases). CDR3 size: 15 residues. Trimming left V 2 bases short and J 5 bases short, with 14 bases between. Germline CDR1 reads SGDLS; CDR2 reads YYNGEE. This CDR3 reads CASSVEQGTRNTIYF. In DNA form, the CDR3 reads TGTGCCAGCAGCGTCGAGCAGGGAACTCGAAACACCATATATTTT.

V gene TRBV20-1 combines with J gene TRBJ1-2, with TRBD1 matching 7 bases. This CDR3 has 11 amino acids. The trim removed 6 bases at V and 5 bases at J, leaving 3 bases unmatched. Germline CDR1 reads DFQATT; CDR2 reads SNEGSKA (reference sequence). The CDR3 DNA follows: TGCAGTGCAAGACAGGGATATGGCTACACCTTC. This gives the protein CSARQGYGYTF.

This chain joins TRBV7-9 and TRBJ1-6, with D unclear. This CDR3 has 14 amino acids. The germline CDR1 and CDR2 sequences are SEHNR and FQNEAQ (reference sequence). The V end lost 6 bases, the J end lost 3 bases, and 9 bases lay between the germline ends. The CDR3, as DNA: TGTGCCAGCAGTTTGGGGTACTATAATTCACCCCTCCACTTT. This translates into CASSLGYYNSPLHF.